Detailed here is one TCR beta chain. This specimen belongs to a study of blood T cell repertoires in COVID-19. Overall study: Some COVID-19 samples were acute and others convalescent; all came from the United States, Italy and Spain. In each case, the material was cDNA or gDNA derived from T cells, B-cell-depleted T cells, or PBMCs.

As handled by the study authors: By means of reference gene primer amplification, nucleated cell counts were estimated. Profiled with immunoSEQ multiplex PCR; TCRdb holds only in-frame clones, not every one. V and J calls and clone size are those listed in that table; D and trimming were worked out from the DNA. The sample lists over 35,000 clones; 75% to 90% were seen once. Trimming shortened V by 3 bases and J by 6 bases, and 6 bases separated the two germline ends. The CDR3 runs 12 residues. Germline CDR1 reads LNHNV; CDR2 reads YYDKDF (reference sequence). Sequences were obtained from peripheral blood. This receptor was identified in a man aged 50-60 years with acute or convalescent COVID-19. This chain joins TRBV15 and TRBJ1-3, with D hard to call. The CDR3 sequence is CATSRRENTIYF. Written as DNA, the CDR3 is TGTGCCACCAGCAGGCGTGAAAACACCATATATTTT.